One and the same sample provided the 8 T cell receptor beta chains below, sequenced in a study of blood T cells in healthy people across ages. Next came a second PCR, run for about 7 to 11 cycles, which used a sample-barcoded 5' primer along with a J-beta primer mix. In TCRdb, the 5' RACE reads were re-called with MiXCR into one record per CDR3 protein. The sample lists 700,000 or so distinct CDR3 sequences, about 20% occurring once. Sequenced material: blood. These receptors were taken from a man between 70 and 80 years old in good health.

This clonotype was counted only a few times. The CDR3 is CSVDGGQGGNYGYTF. CDR3 in DNA: TGCAGCGTTGATGGCGGACAGGGAGGCAACTATGGCTACACCTTC. The chain recombines TRBV29-1 with TRBJ1-2; 8 bases line up with TRBD1. The CDR3 consists of 15 residues. Trimming removed 3 bases from V and 2 bases from J; junction bases left unmatched: 8. Per the germline V gene, CDR1 is SQVTM and CDR2 is ANQGSEA.

This clonotype was picked up a small number of times. This rearrangement joins TRBV21-1 to TRBJ2-7; the table calls TRBD1, which could not be checked here. TRBV21-1 is a documented pseudogene. CDR3 size: 12 residues. CDR3 in DNA: TGTGCCAGCAGCAAAGAGGGGTGCGAGCAGTACGTC. This codes for CASSKEGCEQYV.

In this sample, this clonotype turned up a few times. The genes are TRBV20-1 and TRBJ1-4; D gene unclear. V lost 3 bases to trimming and J lost 5 bases, with 13 bases between them. CDR3 size: 14 residues. Germline V CDR1 and CDR2: DFQATT, SNEGSKA (reference sequence). The CDR3 DNA is TGCAGTGCTAGGTCCCTAGGTTGGAATGAAAAACTGTTTTTT. Translated: CSARSLGWNEKLFF.

The CDR3 DNA reads as TGTGCCAGCAGTTTACTAGCGGGAGCCGAGCAGTACGTC. Protein sequence: CASSLLAGAEQYV. The chain carries TRBV12-3 or TRBV12-4 and TRBJ2-1; 10 bases map to TRBD2. The J call may be incorrect, as the DNA end agrees better with TRBJ2-7. CDR3 length: 13 amino acids.

This clonotype was recorded at least ten times. The J gene is TRBJ2-1, the V gene TRBV5-5; the match to TRBD2 covers 9 bases. The V and J ends lost 4 bases and 9 bases, in that order; junction bases with no gene match: 20. The CDR3 is 18 residues long. The germline V gene has CDR1 SGHKS and CDR2 YYEKEE (reference sequence). As DNA, the CDR3 is TGTGCCAGCAGCCCGGGACTAGCTCACCGGATAGGATTCACTGAGCAGTTCTTC. Translation gives CASSPGLAHRIGFTEQFF.

This clonotype was recorded many times. This chain joins TRBV6-5 and TRBJ1-6; a possible D gene is TRBD1 (6 bases). This CDR3 is built from 13 residues. Looked up from germline, CDR1 is MNHEY and CDR2 is SVGAGI. The ends were cut back, 5 bases at V and 9 bases at J, with 11 bases in the middle. Here the CDR3 reads CASSQQGSSPLHF. The CDR3 DNA follows: TGTGCCAGCAGTCAGCAGGGGTCTTCACCCCTCCACTTT.

The chain combines TRBV20-1 with TRBJ1-1; possible D gene TRBD1, 5 bases. The CDR3 is 13 residues long. Germline CDR1 and CDR2: DFQATT and SNEGSKA (reference sequence). Trimming pared 1 base from V and 6 bases from J, leaving 12 bases between. CDR3 DNA: TGCAGTGCTAGAGGGGGCGGTAGACCTGAAGCTTTCTTT. It is translated as CSARGGGRPEAFF.

This clonotype was counted between two and nine times. The chain has TRBV28 and TRBJ1-2; tentative D call: TRBD1 (5 bases). This CDR3 is built from 16 residues. Germline-derived CDR1 and CDR2 are MDHEN and SYDVKM. Trimming stripped 4 bases from V and 1 base from J, with 16 bases between. CDR3 nucleotides: TGTGCCAGCAGTTGGGAAACGGACGGGGGTAACTATGGCTACACCTTC. It codes for CASSWETDGGNYGYTF.